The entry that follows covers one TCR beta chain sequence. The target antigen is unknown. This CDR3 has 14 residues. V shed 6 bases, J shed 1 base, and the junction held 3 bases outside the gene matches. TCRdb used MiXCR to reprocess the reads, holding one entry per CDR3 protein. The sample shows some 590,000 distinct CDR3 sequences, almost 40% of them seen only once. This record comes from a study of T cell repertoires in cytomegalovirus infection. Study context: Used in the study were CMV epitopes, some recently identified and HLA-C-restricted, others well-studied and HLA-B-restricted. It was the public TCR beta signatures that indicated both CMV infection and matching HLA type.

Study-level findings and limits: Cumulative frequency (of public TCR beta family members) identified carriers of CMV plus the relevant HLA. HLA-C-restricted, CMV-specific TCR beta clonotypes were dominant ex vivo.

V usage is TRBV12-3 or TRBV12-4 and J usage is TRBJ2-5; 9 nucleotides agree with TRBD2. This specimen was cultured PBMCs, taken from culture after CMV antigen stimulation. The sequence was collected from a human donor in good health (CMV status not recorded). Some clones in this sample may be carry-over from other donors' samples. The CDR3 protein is CASSLLAGQETQYF. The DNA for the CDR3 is TGTGCCAGCAGCCTACTAGCGGGCCAAGAGACCCAGTACTTC.